This TCR beta chain was sequenced for a study of PD-1 blockade in classical Hodgkin lymphoma. Trimming cost V 2 bases and J 1 base, with 5 bases left between them. This CDR3 comprises 12 residues. The germline V gene has CDR1 SQVTM and CDR2 ANQGSEA. Points from the study as a whole: Prior therapy or disease activity may underlie the repertoire differences, whose causes remain undefined.

The sample's time point: newly diagnosed, previously untreated cHL patient sample. CD8+ T cells were isolated from thawed PBMCs by magnetic negative selection. PBMCs from untreated, newly diagnosed classical Hodgkin lymphoma were comparison samples. A word on this clone: The antigen is not known.

Assay: immunoSEQ multiplex PCR; the TCRdb copy retains only in-frame clones and omits some. The sample contains a few thousand clones, 86% of which appear only once. This receptor was obtained from a human donor with classical Hodgkin lymphoma. The source material was CD8+ T cells from blood. This chain links TRBV29-1 with TRBJ1-1; D gene uncertain. Written as DNA, the CDR3 is TGCAGCGTTGAACCAGGGAACACTGAAGCTTTCTTT. Protein: CSVEPGNTEAFF.